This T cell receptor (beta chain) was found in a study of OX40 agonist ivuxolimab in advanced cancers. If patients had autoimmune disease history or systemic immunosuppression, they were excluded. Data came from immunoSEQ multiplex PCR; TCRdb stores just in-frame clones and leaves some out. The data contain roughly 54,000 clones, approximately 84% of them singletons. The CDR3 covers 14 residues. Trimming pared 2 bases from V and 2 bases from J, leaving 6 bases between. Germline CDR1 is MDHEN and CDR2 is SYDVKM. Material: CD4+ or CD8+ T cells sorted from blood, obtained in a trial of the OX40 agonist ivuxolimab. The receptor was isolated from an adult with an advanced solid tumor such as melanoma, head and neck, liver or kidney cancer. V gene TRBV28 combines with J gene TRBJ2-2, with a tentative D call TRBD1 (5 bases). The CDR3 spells CASSLQGNTGELFF. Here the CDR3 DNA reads TGTGCCAGCAGTTTACAGGGAAACACCGGGGAGCTGTTTTTT.